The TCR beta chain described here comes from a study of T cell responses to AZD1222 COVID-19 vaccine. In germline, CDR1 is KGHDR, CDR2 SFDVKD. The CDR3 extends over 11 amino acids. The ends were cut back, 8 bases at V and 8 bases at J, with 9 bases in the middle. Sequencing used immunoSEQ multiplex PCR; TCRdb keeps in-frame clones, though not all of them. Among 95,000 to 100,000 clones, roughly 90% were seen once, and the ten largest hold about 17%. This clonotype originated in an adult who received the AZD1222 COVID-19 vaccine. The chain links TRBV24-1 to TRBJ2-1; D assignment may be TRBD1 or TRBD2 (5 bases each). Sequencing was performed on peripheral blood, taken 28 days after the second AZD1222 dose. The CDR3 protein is CATNRGYEQFF. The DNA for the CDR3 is TGTGCCACCAATCGGGGCTATGAGCAGTTCTTC.